These T cell receptor beta chains were read from a single sample in a study of identical twins. TCRdb re-derived calls from the 5' RACE reads in MiXCR, one entry per CDR3 protein. Of hundreds of thousands of distinct CDR3 sequences listed, approximately 8.3% were seen once; the top ten hold just under 2%. This same sample was also taken into another study, of yellow fever vaccine responses in identical twins.

Sequenced material: memory (CD45RO+) T cells sorted from blood. Every receptor here comes from a woman between 18 and 30 years old in good health. Each CDR3 is given with its conserved first and last residue. The order of the fields is clone size, V gene, D gene, J gene, CDR3 DNA, CDR3 protein. D genes are given only for firm matches. Some rows mark clone size as missing; the rest say once, few, many or name a class of expanded clone.

size: .; V: TRBV28; D: .; J: TRBJ1-4; DNA: TGTGCCAGCAGTTTATTTACCCAGGGTTGGGAAAAACTGTTTTTT; CDR3: CASSLFTQGWEKLFF
size: .; V: TRBV15; D: .; J: TRBJ1-5; DNA: TGTGCCACCAGCAGAGGGAGTTATAGCAATCAGCCCCAGCATTTT; CDR3: CATSRGSYSNQPQHF
size: few; V: TRBV11-2; D: .; J: TRBJ2-1; DNA: TGTGCCAGCAGCTTAGAAGTCTACCGTTATGAGCAGTTCTTC; CDR3: CASSLEVYRYEQFF
size: many; V: TRBV5-1; D: .; J: TRBJ2-1; DNA: TGCGCCAGCAGCTTAATTACTAGCCCGAGCTCCTACAATGAGCAGTTCTTC; CDR3: CASSLITSPSSYNEQFF
size: .; V: TRBV25-1; D: .; J: TRBJ2-3; DNA: TGTGCCAGCAGTGAATATAGTAAGGATTTCACAGATACGCAGTATTTT; CDR3: CASSEYSKDFTDTQYF
size: .; V: TRBV2; D: TRBD1; J: TRBJ2-7; DNA: TGTGCCAGCAGGCGACAGGGGGCCGTCAACGAGCAGTACTTC; CDR3: CASRRQGAVNEQYF
size: many; V: TRBV5-5; D: .; J: TRBJ2-1; DNA: TGTGCCAGCAGTTCGGACGGATACAATGAGCAGTTCTTC; CDR3: CASSSDGYNEQFF
size: .; V: TRBV7-9; D: .; J: TRBJ1-3; DNA: TGTGCCAGCAGCTTTAGCGGAAACTCTGGAAACACCATATATTTT; CDR3: CASSFSGNSGNTIYF
size: few; V: TRBV5-6; D: .; J: TRBJ1-5; DNA: TGTGCCAGCAGCTTGGAGGCAGGGGCGAGCAATCAGCCCCAGCATTTT; CDR3: CASSLEAGASNQPQHF
size: few; V: TRBV20-1; D: .; J: TRBJ2-7; DNA: TGCAGTGCTAGAGATGGGGAGCAGTACTTC; CDR3: CSARDGEQYF
size: .; V: TRBV5-1; D: TRBD1; J: TRBJ1-1; DNA: TGCGCCAGCAGCTTGAGGGGCCCGACAGGGCCAACTGAAGCTTTCTTT; CDR3: CASSLRGPTGPTEAFF
size: few; V: TRBV2; D: .; J: TRBJ2-2; DNA: TGTGCCAACAAGCAGGGGGGCGGCGCCGGGGAGCTGTTTTTT; CDR3: CANKQGGGAGELFF
size: once; V: TRBV2; D: TRBD1; J: TRBJ2-3; DNA: TGTGCCAGACGACAGGGGCGGACAGATACGCAGTATTTT; CDR3: CARRQGRTDTQYF
size: few; V: TRBV28; D: TRBD2; J: TRBJ2-1; DNA: TGTGCCAGCAGTCTCCTAACTAGCGGGATGGACAATGAGCAGTTCTTC; CDR3: CASSLLTSGMDNEQFF
size: .; V: TRBV29-1; D: .; J: TRBJ2-7; DNA: TGCAGCGTTGAAACGGGCGAGGGTCGAAGCTCCTACGAGCAGTACTTC; CDR3: CSVETGEGRSSYEQYF
size: few; V: TRBV21-1; D: .; J: TRBJ2-6; DNA: TGTGCCAGCAGCAAGGGGGACCGTCCCTCTGGGGCCAACGTCCTGACTTTC; CDR3: CASSKGDRPSGANVLTF
size: few; V: TRBV6-2/TRBV6-3; D: .; J: TRBJ2-7; DNA: TGTGCCAGCAAAAGCGCCGAGCGGCACGAGCAGTACTTC; CDR3: CASKSAERHEQYF
size: many; V: TRBV7-2; D: TRBD2; J: TRBJ2-1; DNA: TGTGCCAGCAGCTTTCTAGCGGGATCGAATGAGCAGTTCTTC; CDR3: CASSFLAGSNEQFF
size: many; V: TRBV7-2; D: .; J: TRBJ2-2; DNA: TGTGCCAGCAGCTTATCAACGAACACCGGGGAGCTGTTTTTT; CDR3: CASSLSTNTGELFF
size: few; V: TRBV19; D: .; J: TRBJ2-2; DNA: TGTGCCAGTAGTATCGGGTCCGGGGAGCTGTTTTTT; CDR3: CASSIGSGELFF
size: few; V: TRBV27; D: .; J: TRBJ2-3; DNA: TGTGCCAGCAGTTCCCTACGACTGGCAGCTAGCACAGATACGCAGTATTTT; CDR3: CASSSLRLAASTDTQYF
size: few; V: TRBV11-2; D: TRBD1; J: TRBJ2-4; DNA: TGTGCCAGCAGAGATTGGGACAGGGGAGGGTCGGCCAAAAACATTCAGTACTTC; CDR3: CASRDWDRGGSAKNIQYF
size: many; V: TRBV7-2; D: .; J: TRBJ2-3; DNA: TGTGCCAGCAGCTTAACCCGGGGGACGCAGTATTTT; CDR3: CASSLTRGTQYF
size: .; V: TRBV10-3; D: TRBD2; J: TRBJ2-5; DNA: TGTGCCATCAGTGAGTCGAAGTCTAGCGGGGGATTAGAGACCCAGTACTTC; CDR3: CAISESKSSGGLETQYF
size: few; V: TRBV20-1; D: .; J: TRBJ2-3; DNA: TGCAGTGCTAGAGCGCCCCCGGGTTTCCGAGGGGTAGCAGATACGCAGTATTTT; CDR3: CSARAPPGFRGVADTQYF
size: few; V: TRBV20-1; D: .; J: TRBJ2-1; DNA: TGCAGTGCTAGAGGGGGGGATGAGCAGTTCTTC; CDR3: CSARGGDEQFF
size: .; V: TRBV6-2/TRBV6-3; D: TRBD1; J: TRBJ2-4; DNA: TGTGCCAGCAGTTTTCCTCTTTCCGGGACAGCTTTCAAAAACATTCAGTACTTC; CDR3: CASSFPLSGTAFKNIQYF
size: many; V: TRBV3-1; D: .; J: TRBJ2-3; DNA: TGTGCCAGCAGCCGCCGGGGAACAGATACGCAGTATTTT; CDR3: CASSRRGTDTQYF
size: few; V: TRBV19; D: TRBD1; J: TRBJ2-7; DNA: TGTGCCACTCGACAGGGCTACGAGCAGTACTTC; CDR3: CATRQGYEQYF
size: few; V: TRBV6-1; D: TRBD1; J: TRBJ1-5; DNA: TGTGCCAGCAGTGAACACGGACAGGGCGGCAATCAGCCCCAGCATTTT; CDR3: CASSEHGQGGNQPQHF
size: few; V: TRBV7-2; D: .; J: TRBJ2-2; DNA: TGTGCCAGCAGCTTAGGAGTGGGCGGCACCGGGGAGCTGTTTTTT; CDR3: CASSLGVGGTGELFF
size: few; V: TRBV13; D: .; J: TRBJ2-7; DNA: TGTGCCAGCAGCGAGAGGAGGGACGGCGGTTGGAACGAGCAGTACTTC; CDR3: CASSERRDGGWNEQYF
size: few; V: TRBV20-1; D: .; J: TRBJ1-2; DNA: TGCAGTGCGAGGGGGGACTATGGCTACACCTTC; CDR3: CSARGDYGYTF
size: many; V: TRBV5-1; D: .; J: TRBJ2-4; DNA: TGCGCCAGCGGTACCGGGACACTAGCCAAAAACATTCAGTACTTC; CDR3: CASGTGTLAKNIQYF
size: many; V: TRBV20-1; D: .; J: TRBJ2-7; DNA: TGCAGTGCTAGGGGATTTGCGTTCCACGAGCAGTACTTC; CDR3: CSARGFAFHEQYF
size: .; V: TRBV21-1; D: .; J: TRBJ1-2; DNA: TGTGCCAGCAGCGTTACAGGGATGGATGGCTACACCTTC; CDR3: CASSVTGMDGYTF
size: .; V: TRBV9; D: .; J: TRBJ2-2; DNA: TGTGCCAGCAGCGTAAGAGGGGGGGCGGCCGGGGAGCTGTTTTTT; CDR3: CASSVRGGAAGELFF
size: many; V: TRBV12-3/TRBV12-4; D: TRBD2; J: TRBJ2-7; DNA: TGTGCCAGCAGTTTGGGAGGACTAGCTTACGAGCAGTACTTC; CDR3: CASSLGGLAYEQYF
size: many; V: TRBV9; D: TRBD1; J: TRBJ2-2; DNA: TGTGCCAGCAGCTCGGGACAGGGCGACACCGGGGAGCTGTTTTTT; CDR3: CASSSGQGDTGELFF
size: many; V: TRBV6-1; D: TRBD2; J: TRBJ2-7; DNA: TGTGCCAGCAGAGACCTGTGGACTAGCGGGAGGTCTCAGTACTTC; CDR3: CASRDLWTSGRSQYF
size: few; V: TRBV7-2; D: TRBD2; J: TRBJ2-1; DNA: TGTGCCAGCAGACTAGCGGGGGGGCTGGAGCAGTTCTTC; CDR3: CASRLAGGLEQFF
size: few; V: TRBV20-1; D: TRBD1; J: TRBJ2-1; DNA: TGCAGTGCTAGGGGGTCGGACAGGGGATACAATGAGCAGTTCTTC; CDR3: CSARGSDRGYNEQFF
size: many; V: TRBV7-2; D: .; J: TRBJ2-3; DNA: TGTGCCAGCAGCTTAGGCTCGGGCAGTAAAAATACGCAGTATTTT; CDR3: CASSLGSGSKNTQYF
size: many; V: TRBV7-8; D: .; J: TRBJ2-7; DNA: TGTGCCAGCAGCTTAAGACAGTCCCGGGGCGAGCAGTACTTC; CDR3: CASSLRQSRGEQYF
size: .; V: TRBV20-1; D: .; J: TRBJ2-1; DNA: TGCAGTGCCGATGACAAATGGGTCTACAATGAGCAGTTCTTC; CDR3: CSADDKWVYNEQFF
size: medium-sized; V: TRBV4-2; D: TRBD2; J: TRBJ2-1; DNA: TGTGCCAGCAGCCAAGAGGGGACTAGCGGGGGGGCATACAATGAGCAGTTCTTC; CDR3: CASSQEGTSGGAYNEQFF
size: many; V: TRBV10-3; D: TRBD1; J: TRBJ1-1; DNA: TGTGCCATCAGGCGGGCAACCGGGACAGGGGGAGGCCAAGCTTTCTTT; CDR3: CAIRRATGTGGGQAFF
size: many; V: TRBV6-2/TRBV6-3; D: .; J: TRBJ1-4; DNA: TGTGCCAGCCGGGACTTAGGCGACGGCGACCAACTGTTTTTT; CDR3: CASRDLGDGDQLFF
size: few; V: TRBV15; D: .; J: TRBJ2-5; DNA: TGTGCCACCAGCAGCCCTCGAGTCCAGGAGACCCAGTACTTC; CDR3: CATSSPRVQETQYF
size: .; V: TRBV27; D: .; J: TRBJ1-5; DNA: TGTGCCAGCAGTTCAGCGGGACGGAGCAATCAGCCCCAGCATTTT; CDR3: CASSSAGRSNQPQHF
size: many; V: TRBV7-9; D: TRBD2; J: TRBJ2-1; DNA: TGTGCCAGCAGCTTATCCAGCGGGGGGCCTGATGAGCAGTTCTTC; CDR3: CASSLSSGGPDEQFF